This record looks at one T cell receptor beta chain sequence and its context. The antigen is unknown. Data came from immunoSEQ multiplex PCR; TCRdb stores just in-frame clones and leaves some out. The repertoire consists of more than 250,000 clones, with roughly 85% occurring once and the leading ten covering approximately 0.84%. The CDR3 loop spans 15 amino acids. Losses at the gene ends were 2 bases for V and 3 bases for J; bases not matched to a gene: 3. Germline V gene data show CDR1 as SGHNT and CDR2 as YYREEE (reference sequence). The source of the sample is a study of cytomegalovirus exposure and HLA in healthy donors. General study points: Cytomegalovirus-associated TCR beta chains were listed, numbering roughly 150.

The validation cohort, a group of 100 to 150 subjects, included the donors and was separate from the approximately 670-subject first cohort. The sample comprised PBMCs. The clonotype was recovered from a woman in her late teens or twenties in good health and CMV-seronegative. The chain links TRBV5-4 to TRBJ2-1; 9 bases align to TRBD2. As DNA, the CDR3 is TGTGCCAGCAGCTTTGGGCGGGAGGGCTACAATGAGCAGTTCTTC. Translating gives CASSFGREGYNEQFF.